This T cell receptor beta chain was found in a study of cytomegalovirus exposure and HLA in healthy donors. Study details: As released early, the data held around 80 million unique TCRs from HLA-typed donors.

Remarks on this clone: Its antigen is unknown.

PCR used 60 Vbeta primers and 13 Jbeta primers. Assay: immunoSEQ multiplex PCR; the TCRdb copy retains only in-frame clones and omits some. The sample has under 150,000 clones; roughly 80% are singletons. Findings and caveats of the study: Across all donors, roughly uniform sequencing depth was an assumption of the presence/absence analyses.

This receptor was obtained from a boy between 10 and 17 years old in good health and CMV-seronegative. Sequenced material: PBMCs.

CDR3 in amino acids: CASSPTRQGTLNYGYTF. DNA for the CDR3: TGTGCCAGTAGCCCCACCCGACAGGGGACTCTTAACTATGGCTACACCTTC. The rearrangement joins TRBV19 to TRBJ1-2; 8 nucleotides agree with TRBD1. The CDR3 is made up of 17 amino acids. The germline V gene has CDR1 LNHDA and CDR2 SQIVND (reference sequence). The J segment lost 1 base and the V segment lost 6 bases, leaving 13 bases of the junction unmatched.